The TCR beta chain under discussion was sequenced for a study of T cells in severe cutaneous drug reactions. In the study overall: Blister fluid/cells and PBMC came from acute- or recovery-stage patients.

With regard to this clonotype: What it binds is not known.

Notes on the study in general: A public TCRbeta CDR3 appeared in all seven CBZ-SJS/TEN blister samples, averaging approximately 14%.

The donors had carbamazepine-induced Stevens-Johnson syndrome or toxic epidermal necrolysis. Libraries were made by iRepertoire multiplex PCR with TCR subtype-specific primers for bulk and single-cell sequencing. From the multiplex PCR reads, TCRdb lists one entry per CDR3 protein and no DNA. The listing contains around 5,900 distinct CDR3 sequences. This sequence originates from a human donor with a severe cutaneous adverse drug reaction. Material for sequencing was PBMCs.

CDR3 loop: CASSQEPSGNTGELFF. The chain joins TRBV4-2 to TRBJ2-2; TCRdb indicates TRBD2, and absent DNA this call remains unverified. This CDR3 is 16 amino acids long. The germline gives CDR1 LGHNA, CDR2 YNFKEQ.